This T cell receptor (beta chain) was identified in a study of T cell responses to AZD1222 COVID-19 vaccine. The study's findings and limits: Once two AZD1222 doses were given, Spike-specific TCR breadth and depth went up.

TCRdb keeps only in-frame clones here, not all; method: immunoSEQ multiplex PCR. The data hold over 100,000 clones, with around nine tenths observed a single time. A note on this clone: Its target is not known.

This clonotype was obtained from an adult in good health. The sequencing used peripheral blood, collected on day 0 of AZD1222 vaccination.

The CDR3 loop reads CSVEVRTGVNEKLFF. The CDR3 nucleotides read TGCAGCGTTGAAGTTCGGACAGGGGTTAATGAAAAACTGTTTTTT. This chain joins TRBV29-1 and TRBJ1-4; the match to TRBD1 covers 9 bases. V was pared by 1 base and J by 4 bases, with 4 bases of the junction left unmatched. The CDR3 has 15 residues. Germline CDR1 and CDR2: SQVTM and ANQGSEA.